This TCR beta chain originates from a study of cytomegalovirus exposure and HLA in healthy donors. V was pared by 6 bases and J by 6 bases, with 13 bases of the junction left unmatched. CDR1 and CDR2 from the germline V gene are LGHNA and YNFKEQ. CDR3 length: 16 amino acids. PCR amplification relied on 60 Vbeta primers (plus 13 Jbeta primers). Sequencing was performed with immunoSEQ multiplex PCR; in TCRdb, only in-frame clones are kept and a portion is missing. The sample lists 100,000 to 150,000 clones; around three quarters were seen once. The chain has TRBV4-2 and TRBJ1-5; 8 bases map to TRBD1. Sequenced input: PBMCs. This TCR derives from a man between 40 and 49 years old in good health and CMV-seronegative. The CDR3 region has the DNA TGTGCCAGCAGACGTTCGGACAGGGAAACGATTCAGCCCCAGCATTTT. Residues: CASRRSDRETIQPQHF.